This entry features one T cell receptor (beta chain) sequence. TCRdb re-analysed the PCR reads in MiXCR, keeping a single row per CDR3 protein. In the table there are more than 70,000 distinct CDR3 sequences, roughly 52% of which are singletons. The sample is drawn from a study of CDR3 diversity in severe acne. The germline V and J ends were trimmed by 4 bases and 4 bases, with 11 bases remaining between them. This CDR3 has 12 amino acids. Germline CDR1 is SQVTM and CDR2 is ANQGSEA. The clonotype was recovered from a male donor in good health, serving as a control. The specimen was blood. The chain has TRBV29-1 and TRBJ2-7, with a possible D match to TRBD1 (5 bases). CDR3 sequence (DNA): TGCAGCGTTGGGTTACAGGAATACGAGCAGTACTTC. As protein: CSVGLQEYEQYF.